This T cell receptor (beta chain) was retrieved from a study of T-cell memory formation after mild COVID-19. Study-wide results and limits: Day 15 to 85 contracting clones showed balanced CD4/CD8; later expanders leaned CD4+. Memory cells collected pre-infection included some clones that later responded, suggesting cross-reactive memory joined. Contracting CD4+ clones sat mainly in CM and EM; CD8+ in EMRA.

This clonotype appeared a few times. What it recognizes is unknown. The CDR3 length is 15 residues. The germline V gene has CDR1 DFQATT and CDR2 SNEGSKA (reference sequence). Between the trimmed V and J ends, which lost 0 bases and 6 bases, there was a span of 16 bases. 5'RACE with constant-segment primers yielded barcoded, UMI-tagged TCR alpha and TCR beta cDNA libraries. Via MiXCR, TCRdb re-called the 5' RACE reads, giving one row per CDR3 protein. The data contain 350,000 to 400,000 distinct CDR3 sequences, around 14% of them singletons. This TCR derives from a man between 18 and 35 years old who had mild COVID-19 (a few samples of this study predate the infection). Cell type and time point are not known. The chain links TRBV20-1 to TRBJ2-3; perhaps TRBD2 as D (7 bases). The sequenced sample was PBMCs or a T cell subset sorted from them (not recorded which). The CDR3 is CSARDRDGGADTQYF. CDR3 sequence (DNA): TGCAGTGCTAGAGATCGGGATGGGGGGGCTGATACGCAGTATTTT.